Given below is one TCR beta chain in context. This clonotype was seen only a few times. No antigen is known for it. No base quality values were provided; no much bigger clone lies one nucleotide off. To demonstrate the VDJtools post-analysis software, TCR beta repertoires were profiled from the peripheral blood of more than ten young patients with multiple sclerosis. The patients with multiple sclerosis were children and adolescents between roughly 6 and 15 years of age. This entry comes from a study of post-analysis software for immune sequencing data (dated by TCRdb to between 2014 and 2017). Regarding the complete study: The recorded disease courses included relapsing-remitting, secondary progressive and progressive-relapsing multiple sclerosis, and some patients had no subtype annotation. Patient repertoires were compared against around 10 previously published healthy control repertoires from donors aged roughly 6 to 28 years. A subset of samples was prepared in parallel using single-end sample barcoding, then pooled and co-amplified after Illumina adapter ligation.

Libraries were prepared through PCR. The data were produced on an Illumina HiSeq 2500. To reduce PCR and sequencing biases, unique molecular identifiers were built into the TCR beta cDNA libraries. Roughly 0.5 million cDNA molecules were obtained per 1 to 10 million input T cells, so each molecule approximated one T cell. Patient libraries were prepared and sequenced with the same protocol used for the earlier healthy control dataset. Samples belonging to the same batch were prepared together, multiplexed and sequenced on a shared HiSeq lane. The paper's processing steps were these. MIGEC was used to process the raw barcoded reads, and molecular identifier groups with only a single read were discarded before consensus assembly and CDR3 extraction. VDJtools was used for post-analysis of the clonotype tables, and diversity was normalized by down-sampling every dataset to the size of the smallest sample. To correct batch-related cross-sample contamination, repertoire overlap clustering matched CDR3 amino acid sequences but not nucleotide sequences. Starting from the raw public reads, TCRdb applied fastp trimming at Q25, assembled clones with MiXCR and retained in-frame beta chains. Duplicate CDR3 protein sequences are folded into a single record with the most common DNA and genes. These V and J calls derive from TCRdb rather than the authors' analysis. The sample table contains a few hundred thousand distinct CDR3 sequences; only one count was recorded for roughly 30% of them. Roughly 13% of the sample rests with the top ten.

CDR1 and CDR2, per the germline V gene, are SGHVS and FQNEAQ. The CDR3 holds 16 amino acids from the cysteine to the phenylalanine. The sequence is cut down to CDR3 DNA, 48 bases in frame from base 1. V is shortened by 6 bases, J by 0 bases, and the region joining them spans 15 bases. The full study reports these points: Compared with controls, multiple sclerosis patients had significantly lower normalized Chao1 diversity, a finding suggesting substantial peripheral T-cell clonal expansion. Significantly higher frequencies in patients than in controls were found for several TRBV segments, including TRBV5-6, TRBV5-1 and TRBV20-1. The control group was slightly older than the multiple sclerosis patient group. Strong co-clustering of samples prepared in the same batch was shown by direct clustering with F measure, prompting a batch-effect correction.

The source of this sequence is a girl between 10 and 17 years old with multiple sclerosis. The chain is assembled from TRBV7-8 and TRBJ1-5, with no D gene named confidently. Material: blood. The DNA sequence is TGTGCCAGCAGTCGCCGCTCGAGGGTTAGCAATCAGCCCCAGCATTTT. Its protein product is CASSRRSRVSNQPQHF.